This T cell receptor beta chain was observed in a study of blood T cells in healthy people across ages. Combining a sample-barcoded 5' primer with a J-beta primer mix, a second PCR ran for roughly 7 to 11 cycles. Carrying 12 random nucleotides, a template-switch adaptor labeled each individual cDNA molecule. TCRdb re-analysed the 5' RACE reads in MiXCR, keeping a single row per CDR3 protein. This table has 1.5 million to 1.8 million distinct CDR3 sequences, roughly 43% appearing once. The CDR3 spans 15 residues. Germline V gene data show CDR1 as ENHRY and CDR2 as SYGVKD. V was pared by 2 bases and J by 0 bases, with 9 bases between.

This receptor was taken from a woman aged 18-29 years in good health. The V gene is TRBV10-3, the J gene TRBJ2-3; D unresolved. The sequenced sample was blood. The CDR3, as DNA: TGTGCCATCAGTGAGGCGGACCCTAGCACAGATACGCAGTATTTT. This encodes CAISEADPSTDTQYF.